The entry below gives a single T cell receptor (beta chain) sequence along with its context. This CDR3 is built from 13 residues. Germline V CDR1 and CDR2: SGDLS, YYNGEE. Trimming took off 1 base at V and 1 base at J, with 5 bases between the two ends. Generated by immunoSEQ multiplex PCR, the TCRdb table keeps only in-frame clones and is missing some. Among roughly 97,000 clones listed, more than 75% were seen once. These data are taken from a study of blood T cell repertoires in COVID-19. For the study at large: T cells, B-cell-depleted T cells, or PBMCs provided the cDNA or gDNA that served as material.

The chain employs TRBV9 and TRBJ1-1; D ambiguous. Sample: peripheral blood. The TCR was taken from a man between 60 and 75 years old with acute or convalescent COVID-19. The CDR3 DNA is TGTGCCAGCAGCGTATACACGAACACTGAAGCTTTCTTT. Residues: CASSVYTNTEAFF.